The 7 T cell receptor beta chains in this list originate from one sample, sequenced in a study of T-cell reconstitution after alpha-beta-depleted transplantation in children. Unique molecular identifiers were incorporated during preparation of the TCRbeta library. One entry per CDR3 protein, called by TCRdb with MiXCR from the PCR reads. Among hundreds of thousands of distinct CDR3 sequences listed, 20% to 25% were seen once. Sequenced here: PBMCs, mostly from graft donor cells, sampled 360 days after TCRalphabeta/CD19-depleted stem cell transplant. All receptors derive from a boy under three years old who had a stem cell transplant for acute myeloid leukemia, so the T cells may come from the graft donor.

In nucleotides, the CDR3 is TGCAGTGCTAGCGTGGGGACCGGGGAGCTGTTTTTT. Amino acids: CSASVGTGELFF. V usage is TRBV20-1 and J usage is TRBJ2-2, with no clear D. The V gene lost 3 bases and the J gene lost 5 bases, with 7 bases spanning the gap. The CDR3 runs to 12 residues. The germline gives CDR1 DFQATT, CDR2 SNEGSKA (reference sequence).

The J gene is TRBJ2-7, the V gene TRBV5-1, with 9 positions matching TRBD2. With V trimmed by 0 bases and J by 3 bases, 10 bases remained unmatched. This CDR3 is built from 17 residues. Germline lookup yields CDR1 SGHRS and CDR2 YFSETQ. The CDR3 region has the DNA TGCGCCAGCAGCTTGGCCGGGCTAGCGGGGATGGACTACGAGCAGTACTTC. It specifies CASSLAGLAGMDYEQYF.

This chain uses TRBV12-5 with TRBJ1-2, with D unresolved. Trimming cost V 0 bases and J 8 bases, with 10 bases left between them. The CDR3 spans 13 residues. Germline V gives CDR1 LGHNT, CDR2 FRNRAP. The CDR3 DNA sequence: TGTGCTAGTGGTTTGGTACCGGGCTCAGGCTACACCTTC. Encoded protein: CASGLVPGSGYTF. Looking up the rest from reference TRBV12-5 and TRBJ1-2 gives the full variable domain: DARVTQTPRHKVTEMGQEVTMRCQPILGHNTVFWYRQTMMQGLELLAYFRNRAPLDDSGMPKDRFSAEMPDATLATLKIQPSEPRDSAVYFCASGLVPGSGYTFGSGTRLTVV.

This clonotype turned up a few times. The V call is TRBV27, the J call TRBJ1-1; TRBD1 aligns across 7 bases. The germline CDR1 and CDR2 sequences are MNHEY and SMNVEV (reference sequence). With V trimmed by 1 base and J by 1 base, 6 bases remained unmatched. The CDR3 runs to 16 residues. CDR3 residues: CASSLFTGDPNTEAFF. As DNA, the CDR3 is TGTGCCAGCAGTTTATTTACAGGGGACCCGAACACTGAAGCTTTCTTT.

This clonotype was detected many times. The chain couples TRBV7-9 to TRBJ1-1; D is unresolved. V shed 5 bases and J shed 3 bases, with 16 bases lying between them. Germline V gives CDR1 SEHNR, CDR2 FQNEAQ (reference sequence). There are 15 residues in the CDR3. CDR3 sequence (DNA): TGTGCCAGCAGCCCACGTTCCGGGGAGGACACTGAAGCTTTCTTT. The encoded protein is CASSPRSGEDTEAFF.

This chain joins TRBV12-3 or TRBV12-4 and TRBJ2-3; 11 bases map to TRBD2. CDR3 length: 16 residues. Unmatched junction bases numbered 1, after V lost 1 base and J lost 1 base. The CDR3 bases are TGTGCCAGCAGTTTAGTAGCGGGGGGGGGCACAGATACGCAGTATTTT. Protein: CASSLVAGGGTDTQYF.

This chain joins TRBV10-3 and TRBJ2-5, with TRBD2 identical over 7 bases. V lost 2 bases and J lost 2; bases outside the gene matches: 5. Germline assignment: CDR1 ENHRY and CDR2 SYGVKD. The CDR3 covers 15 residues. Here the CDR3 DNA reads TGTGCCATCAGTGAGATGGGAGGGGATCAAGAGACCCAGTACTTC. It codes for CAISEMGGDQETQYF.